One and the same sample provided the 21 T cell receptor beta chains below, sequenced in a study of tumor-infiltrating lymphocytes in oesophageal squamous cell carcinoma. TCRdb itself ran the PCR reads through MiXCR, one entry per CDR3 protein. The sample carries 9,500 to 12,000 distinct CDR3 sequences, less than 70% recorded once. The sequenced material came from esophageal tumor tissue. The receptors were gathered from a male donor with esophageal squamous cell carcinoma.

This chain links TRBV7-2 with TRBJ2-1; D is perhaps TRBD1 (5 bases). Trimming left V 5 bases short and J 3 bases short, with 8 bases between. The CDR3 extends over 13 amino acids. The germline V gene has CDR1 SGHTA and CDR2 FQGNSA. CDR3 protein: CASSIGHYNEQFF. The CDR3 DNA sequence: TGTGCCAGCAGCATAGGACACTACAATGAGCAGTTCTTC.

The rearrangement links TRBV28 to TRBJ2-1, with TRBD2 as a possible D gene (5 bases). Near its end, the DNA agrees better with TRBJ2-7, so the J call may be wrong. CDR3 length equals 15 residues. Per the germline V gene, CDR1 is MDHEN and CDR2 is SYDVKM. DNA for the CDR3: TGTGCCAGCAGTGGCAACTCACTAGGAAGGGACGAGCAGTACTTC. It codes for CASSGNSLGRDEQYF.

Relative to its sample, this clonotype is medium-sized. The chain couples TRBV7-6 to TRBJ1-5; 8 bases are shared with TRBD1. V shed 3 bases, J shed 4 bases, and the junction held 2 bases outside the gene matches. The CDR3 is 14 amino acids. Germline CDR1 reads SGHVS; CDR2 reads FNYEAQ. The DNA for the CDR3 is TGTGCCAGCAGCTTCCAGGGGGCGAATCAGCCCCAGCATTTT. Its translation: CASSFQGANQPQHF.

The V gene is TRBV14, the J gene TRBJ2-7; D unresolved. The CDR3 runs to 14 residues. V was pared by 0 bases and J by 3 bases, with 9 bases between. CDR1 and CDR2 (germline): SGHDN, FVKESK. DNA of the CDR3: TGTGCCAGCAGCCAAGATGATATCAACTACGAGCAGTACTTC. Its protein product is CASSQDDINYEQYF. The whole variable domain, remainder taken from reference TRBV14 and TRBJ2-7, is EAGVTQFPSHSVIEKGQTVTLRCDPISGHDNLYWYRRVMGKEIKFLLHFVKESKQDESGMPNNRFLAERTGGTYSTLKVQPAELEDSGVYFCASSQDDINYEQYFGPGTRLTVT.

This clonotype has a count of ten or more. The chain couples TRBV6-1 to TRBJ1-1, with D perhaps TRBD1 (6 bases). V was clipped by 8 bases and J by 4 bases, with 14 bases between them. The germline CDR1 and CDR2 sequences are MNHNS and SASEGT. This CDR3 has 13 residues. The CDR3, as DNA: TGTGCCAGCGAGGGGGAATCGGGCACTGAAGCTTTCTTT. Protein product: CASEGESGTEAFF.

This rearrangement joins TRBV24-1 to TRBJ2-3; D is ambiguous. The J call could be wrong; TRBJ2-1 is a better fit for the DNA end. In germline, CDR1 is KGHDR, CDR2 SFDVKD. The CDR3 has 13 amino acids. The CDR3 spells CATSDPIYNEQFF. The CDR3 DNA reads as TGTGCCACCAGTGACCCAATCTACAATGAGCAGTTCTTC.

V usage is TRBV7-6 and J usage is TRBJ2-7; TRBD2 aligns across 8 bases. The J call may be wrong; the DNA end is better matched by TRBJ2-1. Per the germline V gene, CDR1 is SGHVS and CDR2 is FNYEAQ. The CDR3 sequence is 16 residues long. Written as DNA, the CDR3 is TGTGCCAGCAGCCCTGGACTAGCCCTTCTCCCTGAAAAGCAGTTCTTC. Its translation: CASSPGLALLPEKQFF.

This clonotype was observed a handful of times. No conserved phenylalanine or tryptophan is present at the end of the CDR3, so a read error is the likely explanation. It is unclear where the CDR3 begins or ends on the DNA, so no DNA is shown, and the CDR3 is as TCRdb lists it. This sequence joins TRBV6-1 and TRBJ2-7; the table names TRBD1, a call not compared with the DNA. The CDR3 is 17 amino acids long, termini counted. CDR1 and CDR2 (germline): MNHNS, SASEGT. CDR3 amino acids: CASTRDRGENYGYTFGS.

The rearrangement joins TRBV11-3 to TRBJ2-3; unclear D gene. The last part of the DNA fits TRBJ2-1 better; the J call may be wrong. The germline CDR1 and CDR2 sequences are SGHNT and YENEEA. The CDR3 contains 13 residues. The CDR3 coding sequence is TGTGCCAGCAGCTTAGGCCGCAGAGATGAGCAGTTCTTC. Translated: CASSLGRRDEQFF.

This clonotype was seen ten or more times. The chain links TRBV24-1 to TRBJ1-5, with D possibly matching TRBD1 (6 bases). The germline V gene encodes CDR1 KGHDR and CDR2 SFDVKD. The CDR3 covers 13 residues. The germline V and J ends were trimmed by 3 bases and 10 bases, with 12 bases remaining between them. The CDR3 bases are TGTGCCACCAGTGATACCGGGACACTTCCCCAGCATTTT. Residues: CATSDTGTLPQHF.

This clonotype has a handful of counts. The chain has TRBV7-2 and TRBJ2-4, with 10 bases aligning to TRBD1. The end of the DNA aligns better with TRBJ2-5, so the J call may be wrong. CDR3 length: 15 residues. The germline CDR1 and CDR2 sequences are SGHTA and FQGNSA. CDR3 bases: TGTGCCAGCAGCGGAGGGACAGGGGTTCGGGGGACCCAGTACTTC. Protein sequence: CASSGGTGVRGTQYF.

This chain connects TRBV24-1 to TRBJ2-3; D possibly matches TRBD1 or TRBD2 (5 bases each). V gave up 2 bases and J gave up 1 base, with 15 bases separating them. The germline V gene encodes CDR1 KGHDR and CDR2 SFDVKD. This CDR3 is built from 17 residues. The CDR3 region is CATSDSNGAFGTDTQYF. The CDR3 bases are TGTGCCACCAGTGATTCCAACGGGGCATTCGGCACAGATACGCAGTATTTT.

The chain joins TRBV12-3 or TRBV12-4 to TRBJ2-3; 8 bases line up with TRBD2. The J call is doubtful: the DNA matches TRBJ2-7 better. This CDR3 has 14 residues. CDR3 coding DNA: TGTGCCAGCAGTGGTAAGCGGGGGTCCTACGAGCAGTACTTC. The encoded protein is CASSGKRGSYEQYF.

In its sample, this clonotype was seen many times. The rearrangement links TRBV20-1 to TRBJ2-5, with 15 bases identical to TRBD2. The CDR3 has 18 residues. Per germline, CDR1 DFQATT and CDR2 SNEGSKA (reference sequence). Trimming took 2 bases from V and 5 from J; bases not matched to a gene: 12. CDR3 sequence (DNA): TGCAGTGCTAGACTCATCGGACTAGCGGGAGGGCCTTGGGAGACCCAGTACTTC. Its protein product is CSARLIGLAGGPWETQYF.

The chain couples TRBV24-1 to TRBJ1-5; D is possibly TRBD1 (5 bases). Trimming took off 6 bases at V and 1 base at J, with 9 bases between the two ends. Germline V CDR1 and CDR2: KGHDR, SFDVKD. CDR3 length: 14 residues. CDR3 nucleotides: TGTGCCACCAGTTATGGGGGGAGCAATCAGCCCCAGCATTTT. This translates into CATSYGGSNQPQHF.

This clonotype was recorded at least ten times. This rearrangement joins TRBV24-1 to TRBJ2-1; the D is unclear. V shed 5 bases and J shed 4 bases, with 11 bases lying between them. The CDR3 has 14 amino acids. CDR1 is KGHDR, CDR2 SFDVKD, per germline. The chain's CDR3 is CATSGTARYNEQFF. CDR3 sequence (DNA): TGTGCCACCAGTGGGACGGCCCGATACAATGAGCAGTTCTTC.

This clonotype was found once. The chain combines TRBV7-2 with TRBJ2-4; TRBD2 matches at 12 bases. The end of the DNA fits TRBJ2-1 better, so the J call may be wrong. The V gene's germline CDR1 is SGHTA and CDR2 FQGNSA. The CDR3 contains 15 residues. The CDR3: CASSFTSGRNNEQFF. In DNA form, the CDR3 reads TGTGCCAGCAGCTTTACTAGCGGGAGGAACAATGAGCAGTTCTTC.

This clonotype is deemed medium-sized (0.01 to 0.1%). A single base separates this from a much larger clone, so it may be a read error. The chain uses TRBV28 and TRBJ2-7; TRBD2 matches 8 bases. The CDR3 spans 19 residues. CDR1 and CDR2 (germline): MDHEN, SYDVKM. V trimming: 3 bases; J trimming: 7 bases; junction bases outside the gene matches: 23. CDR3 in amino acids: CASSFPRALSSGGYNEQYF. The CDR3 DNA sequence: TGTGCCAGCAGTTTCCCCCGGGCTCTTTCAAGCGGGGGCTACAATGAGCAGTACTTC.

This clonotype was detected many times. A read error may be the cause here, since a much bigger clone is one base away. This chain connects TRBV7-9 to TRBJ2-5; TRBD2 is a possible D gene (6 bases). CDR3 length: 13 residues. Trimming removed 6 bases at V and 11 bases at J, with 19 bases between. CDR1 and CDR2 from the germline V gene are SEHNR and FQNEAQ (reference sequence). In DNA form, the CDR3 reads TGTGCCAGCAGTCCCCCCGGGACTTTTGAGCAGTACTTC. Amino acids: CASSPPGTFEQYF.

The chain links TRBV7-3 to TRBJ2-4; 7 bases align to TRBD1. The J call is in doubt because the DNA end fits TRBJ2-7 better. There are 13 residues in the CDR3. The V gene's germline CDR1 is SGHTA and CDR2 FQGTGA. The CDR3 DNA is TGTGCCAGCAGCTCGTACAGGGGCGACGAGCAGTACTTC. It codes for CASSSYRGDEQYF.

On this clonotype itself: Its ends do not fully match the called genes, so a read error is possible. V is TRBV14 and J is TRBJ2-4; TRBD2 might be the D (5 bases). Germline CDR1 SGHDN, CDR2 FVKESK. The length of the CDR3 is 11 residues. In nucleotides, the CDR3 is TGTGCCAGCAGCCGAAAATGGACCGGGGTATTC. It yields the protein CASSRKWTGVF.